The entry below gives a single TCR delta chain sequence along with its context. A far larger clone differs by one base, so this is likely a read error. The sample carries other DNA sequences with the same CDR3. The CDR3 totals 25 residues. Per the germline V gene, CDR1 is TSWWSYY and CDR2 is QGS. The data originate from a study of γδ T cells in repeated Plasmodium falciparum infection. The wider study: Donors were malaria-exposed Malian children or age- and gender-matched Australian children. Four controlled malaria infections with P. falciparum NF54 spanned 500 to 650 days.

TCRdb reprocessed the multiplex PCR reads using CATT. The repertoire consists of 55,000 to 70,000 delta-chain clones, with around 1.7% occurring once and the leading ten covering 15%. Gammadelta T cells were flow-sorted from PBMC into Vgamma9/Vdelta2+ and Vdelta2-negative populations for bulk analysis. Sample: gamma-delta T cells from blood. There is no J gene call, but TRDV1 is given as the V gene; the D call TRDD3 from the table was never checked on the DNA. This TCR derives from a pool of human donors (malaria-infected and uninfected, not separated). This chain's CDR3 is CALGEFQRGPSEKNWGIPSNSKLIF. Here the CDR3 DNA reads TGTGCTCTTGGGGAGTTCCAGAGGGGGCCTTCCGAAAAAAACTGGGGGATACCTTCCAACAGTAAACTCATCTTC.